This TCR beta chain was obtained from a study of blood T cell repertoires in COVID-19. The wider study: Whether acute or convalescent, the COVID-19 samples came from the United States, Italy and Spain. Nucleic acid was either cDNA or gDNA, and it came from T cells, B-cell-depleted T cells, or PBMCs.

The data were produced by immunoSEQ multiplex PCR, yet TCRdb's version contains in-frame clones alone and is incomplete. The sample lists just over 300,000 clones; approximately 83% were seen once. Per germline, CDR1 GTSNPN and CDR2 SVGIG (reference sequence). The V gene lost 3 bases and the J gene lost 4 bases, with 9 bases spanning the gap. The CDR3 has 12 residues. Enrollees, roughly 18 to 90 years old, lived in 24 US areas. Assignments of participants to cohorts depended upon their own reported clinical history. This receptor was identified in a man under 40 who had recovered from COVID-19. The material sequenced was PBMCs or T cells enriched from blood (not recorded which). The J gene is TRBJ1-2, the V gene TRBV30; D gene ambiguous. CDR3 amino acids: CAWRGRIYGYTF. CDR3 DNA: TGTGCCTGGAGGGGCAGGATCTATGGCTACACCTTC. The variable domain in full, with the rest retrieved from reference TRBV30 and TRBJ1-2, is SQTIHQWPATLVQPVGSPLSLECTVEGTSNPNLYWYRQAAGRGLQLLFYSVGIGQISSEVPQNLSASRPQDRQFILSSKKLLLSDSGFYLCAWRGRIYGYTFGSGTRLTVV.